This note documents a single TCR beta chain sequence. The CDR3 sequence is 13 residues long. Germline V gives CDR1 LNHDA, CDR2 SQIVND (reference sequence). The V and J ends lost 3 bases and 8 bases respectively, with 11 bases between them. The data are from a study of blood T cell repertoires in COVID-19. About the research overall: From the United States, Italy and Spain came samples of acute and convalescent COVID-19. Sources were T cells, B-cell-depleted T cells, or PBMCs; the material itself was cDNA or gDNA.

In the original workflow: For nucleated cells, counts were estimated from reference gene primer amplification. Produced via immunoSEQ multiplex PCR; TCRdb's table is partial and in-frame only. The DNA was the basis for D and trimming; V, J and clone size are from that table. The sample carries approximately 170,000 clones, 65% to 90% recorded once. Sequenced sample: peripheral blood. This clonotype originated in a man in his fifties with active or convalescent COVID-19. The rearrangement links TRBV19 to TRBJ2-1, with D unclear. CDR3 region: CASSISIDDEQFF. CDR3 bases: TGTGCCAGTAGTATTAGTATAGATGATGAGCAGTTCTTC. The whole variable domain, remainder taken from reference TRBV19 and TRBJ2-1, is DGGITQSPKYLFRKEGQNVTLSCEQNLNHDAMYWYRQDPGQGLRLIYYSQIVNDFQKGDIAEGYSVSREKKESFPLTVTSAQKNPTAFYLCASSISIDDEQFFGPGTRLTVL.